This entry lists 13 T cell receptor beta chains sequenced from one sample in a study of blood T cell repertoires in COVID-19. Generated by immunoSEQ multiplex PCR, the TCRdb table keeps only in-frame clones and is missing some. The sample gives roughly 100,000 clones, 65% to 80% of which show up once; 15% to 20% is in the top ten. The sample consisted of peripheral blood. These receptors all stem from a woman in her 70s with acute or convalescent COVID-19.

The chain uses TRBV25-1 and TRBJ2-3; 7 bases are a match to TRBD1. The trim removed 5 bases at V and 2 bases at J, leaving 7 bases unmatched. This CDR3 has 15 amino acids. The germline V gene has CDR1 MGHDK and CDR2 SYGVNS. CDR3 amino acids: CASSSRDRYTDTQYF. In nucleotides, the CDR3 is TGTGCCAGCAGTAGCCGGGACAGATACACAGATACGCAGTATTTT.

The chain joins TRBV18 to TRBJ1-1; 10 bases fit TRBD1. J gave up 2 bases and V 4 bases, and 13 bases lay outside the gene matches. The CDR3 covers 18 residues. CDR1 and CDR2 (germline): KGHSH, LQKENI. The CDR3, as DNA: TGTGCCAGCTCACGAACGACAGGGGGCGCTTCTGTTAACACTGAAGCTTTCTTT. Its protein is CASSRTTGGASVNTEAFF. The complete variable domain, with remaining parts taken from reference TRBV18 and TRBJ1-1, reads NAGVMQNPRHLVRRRGQEARLRCSPMKGHSHVYWYRQLPEEGLKFMVYLQKENIIDESGMPKERFSAEFPKEGPSILRIQQVVRGDSAAYFCASSRTTGGASVNTEAFFGQGTRLTVV.

This chain connects TRBV5-1 to TRBJ2-7; tentatively, D is TRBD2 (5 bases). Trimming took 2 bases from V and 0 from J, leaving 6 bases between them. Germline V gene lookup returns CDR1 SGHRS and CDR2 YFSETQ. The CDR3 has 13 amino acids. The CDR3 reads CASSLDYSYEQYF. In nucleotides, the CDR3 is TGCGCCAGCAGCTTAGACTACTCCTACGAGCAGTACTTC.

Sample share makes this clone medium-sized. The J gene is TRBJ1-2, the V gene TRBV5-4; tentatively, D is TRBD1 (6 bases). The V end lost 0 bases, the J end lost 8 bases, and 14 bases lay between the germline ends. The CDR3 length is 14 residues. Germline CDR1 SGHNT, CDR2 YYREEE (reference sequence). The DNA of the CDR3 is TGTGCCAGCAGCTTGGTTCGGGGGGCCAGCGGCTACACCTTC. Encoded protein: CASSLVRGASGYTF.

The V and J genes are TRBV27 and TRBJ1-4; 9 bases map to TRBD1. The length of the CDR3 is 15 residues. After removal of 5 bases from V and 7 bases from J, the junction contained 8 bases not matched to a gene. CDR1 is MNHEY, CDR2 SMNVEV, per germline (reference sequence). Here the CDR3 reads CASSALQGASEKLFF. The DNA of the CDR3 is TGTGCCAGCAGTGCACTACAGGGGGCGTCTGAAAAACTGTTTTTT.

V gene TRBV15 combines with J gene TRBJ1-5; a weak D match, TRBD1 (6 bases). CDR1 and CDR2 from the germline V gene are LNHNV and YYDKDF (reference sequence). The ends were cut back, 7 bases at V and 5 bases at J, with 18 bases in the middle. The CDR3 totals 15 residues. CDR3: CATTSGGGTYQPQHF. As DNA, the CDR3 is TGTGCCACCACCTCTGGGGGAGGGACATATCAGCCCCAGCATTTT.

The chain is built from TRBV2 and TRBJ2-5; D call uncertain. Germline V gene data show CDR1 as SNHLY and CDR2 as FYNNEI. The CDR3 covers 11 residues. Trimming left V 4 bases short and J 4 bases short, with 4 bases between. The CDR3 DNA follows: TGTGCCAGCAGTGTATTAGAGACCCAGTACTTC. Its translation: CASSVLETQYF. The whole variable domain, remainder taken from reference TRBV2 and TRBJ2-5, is EPEVTQTPSHQVTQMGQEVILRCVPISNHLYFYWYRQILGQKVEFLVSFYNNEISEKSEIFDDQFSVERPDGSNFTLKIRSTKLEDSAMYFCASSVLETQYFGPGTRLLVL.

The chain is built from TRBV5-1 and TRBJ1-4, with TRBD1 as a possible D gene (5 bases). Trimming stripped 0 bases from V and 3 bases from J, with 6 bases between. This CDR3 is 14 amino acids long. Per the germline V gene, CDR1 is SGHRS and CDR2 is YFSETQ. CDR3 bases: TGCGCCAGCAGCTTGGGACAGTCTAATGAAAAACTGTTTTTT. Its protein is CASSLGQSNEKLFF. Complete variable domain (other parts from reference TRBV5-1 and TRBJ1-4): KAGVTQTPRYLIKTRGQQVTLSCSPISGHRSVSWYQQTPGQGLQFLFEYFSETQRNKGNFPGRFSGRQFSNSRSEMNVSTLELGDSALYLCASSLGQSNEKLFFGSGTQLSVL.

This chain uses TRBV3-1 (or the pseudogene TRBV3-2) with TRBJ1-5; 10 nucleotides line up with TRBD1. The CDR3 has 16 amino acids. The V gene's germline CDR1 is LGHDT and CDR2 YNNKEL (reference sequence). Trimming cost V 1 base and J 7 bases; bases outside gene matches: 7. DNA of the CDR3: TGTGCCAGCAGCCAAGGAGACAGGGGGCGAACGCAGCCCCAGCATTTT. Its protein is CASSQGDRGRTQPQHF.

The chain links TRBV11-3 to TRBJ2-1, with 8 positions matching TRBD2. Germline V CDR1 and CDR2: SGHNT, YENEEA. The CDR3 is 15 amino acids. With V trimmed by 0 bases and J by 4 bases, 2 bases remained unmatched. In DNA, the CDR3 is TGTGCCAGCAGCTTAGAATCTAGCGGGTACAATGAGCAGTTCTTC. Protein sequence: CASSLESSGYNEQFF.

This sequence joins TRBV6-5 and TRBJ2-5; D unclear. Trimming pared 7 bases from V and 1 base from J, leaving 4 bases between. The CDR3 length is 11 residues. Germline-derived CDR1 and CDR2 are MNHEY and SVGAGI. The CDR3 DNA sequence: TGTGCCAGCACGGGCCAAGAGACCCAGTACTTC. It codes for CASTGQETQYF.

CDR3 amino acids: CAWSVNIAAGEKLFF. CDR3 nucleotide sequence: TGTGCCTGGAGTGTAAATATTGCTGCGGGTGAAAAACTGTTTTTT. The chain combines TRBV30 with TRBJ1-4, with no clear D. The CDR3 has 15 residues. Germline values: CDR1 GTSNPN, CDR2 SVGIG (reference sequence). V lost 0 bases and J 7 bases, leaving 15 bases between the germline ends. Based on the CDR3 plus reference TRBV30 and TRBJ1-4, the full variable domain is SQTIHQWPATLVQPVGSPLSLECTVEGTSNPNLYWYRQAAGRGLQLLFYSVGIGQISSEVPQNLSASRPQDRQFILSSKKLLLSDSGFYLCAWSVNIAAGEKLFFGSGTQLSVL.

This clone has only one observation. This chain connects TRBV3-1 (or the pseudogene TRBV3-2) to TRBJ2-7; D unclear. The CDR3 has 14 amino acids. The germline gives CDR1 LGHDT, CDR2 YNNKEL (reference sequence). Trimming took 4 bases from V and 3 from J, leaving 13 bases between them. Written as DNA, the CDR3 is TGTGCCAGCAGCCCGTGGAGCAGCAACTACGAGCAGTACTTC. Protein product: CASSPWSSNYEQYF.